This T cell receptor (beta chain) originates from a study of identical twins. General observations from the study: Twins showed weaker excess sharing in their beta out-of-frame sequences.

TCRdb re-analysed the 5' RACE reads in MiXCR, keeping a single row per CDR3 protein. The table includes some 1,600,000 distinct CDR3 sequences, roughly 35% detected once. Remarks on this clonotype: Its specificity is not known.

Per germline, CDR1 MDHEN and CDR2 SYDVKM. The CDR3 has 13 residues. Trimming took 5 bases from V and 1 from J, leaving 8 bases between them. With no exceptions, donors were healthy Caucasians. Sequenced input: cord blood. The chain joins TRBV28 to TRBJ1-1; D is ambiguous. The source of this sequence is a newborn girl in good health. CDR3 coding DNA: TGTGCCAGCAGTCGGAGCCCGAACACTGAAGCTTTCTTT. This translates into CASSRSPNTEAFF.